The TCR beta chain described here comes from a study of T cell responses to AZD1222 COVID-19 vaccine. Study findings and constraints: There were mostly white British donors and more females than males, and clonal diversity was possibly underestimated.

Trimming removed 7 bases from V and 1 base from J, with 10 bases in between. CDR3 length: 13 residues. Libraries were prepared by immunoSEQ multiplex PCR; TCRdb keeps only in-frame clonotypes and omits some of them. Of about 56,000 clones listed, 80% were seen once; the top ten hold roughly 4.9%. Details on this clone: Its antigen is undetermined.

Pooling of second doses given at about 4 or about 12 weeks was done. The chain couples TRBV12-3 or TRBV12-4 to TRBJ1-1; possible D gene TRBD1, 6 bases. The TCR sequence derives from an adult who received the AZD1222 COVID-19 vaccine. Here the sequenced sample was peripheral blood, taken 28 days after the second AZD1222 dose. CDR3 nucleotides: TGTGCCAGCACCAGACAGGAGAACACTGAAGCTTTCTTT. Translation: CASTRQENTEAFF.